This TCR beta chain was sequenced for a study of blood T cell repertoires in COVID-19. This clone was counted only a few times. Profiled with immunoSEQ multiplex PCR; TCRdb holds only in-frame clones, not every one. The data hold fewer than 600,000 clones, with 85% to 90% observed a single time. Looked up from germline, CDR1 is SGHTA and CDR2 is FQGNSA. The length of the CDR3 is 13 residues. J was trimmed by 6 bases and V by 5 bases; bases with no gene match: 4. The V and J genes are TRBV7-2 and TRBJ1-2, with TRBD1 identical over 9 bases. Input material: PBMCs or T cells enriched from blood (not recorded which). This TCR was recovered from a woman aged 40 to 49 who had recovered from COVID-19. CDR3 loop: CASSAGTGNGYTF. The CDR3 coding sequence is TGTGCCAGCAGCGCCGGGACAGGGAATGGCTACACCTTC.